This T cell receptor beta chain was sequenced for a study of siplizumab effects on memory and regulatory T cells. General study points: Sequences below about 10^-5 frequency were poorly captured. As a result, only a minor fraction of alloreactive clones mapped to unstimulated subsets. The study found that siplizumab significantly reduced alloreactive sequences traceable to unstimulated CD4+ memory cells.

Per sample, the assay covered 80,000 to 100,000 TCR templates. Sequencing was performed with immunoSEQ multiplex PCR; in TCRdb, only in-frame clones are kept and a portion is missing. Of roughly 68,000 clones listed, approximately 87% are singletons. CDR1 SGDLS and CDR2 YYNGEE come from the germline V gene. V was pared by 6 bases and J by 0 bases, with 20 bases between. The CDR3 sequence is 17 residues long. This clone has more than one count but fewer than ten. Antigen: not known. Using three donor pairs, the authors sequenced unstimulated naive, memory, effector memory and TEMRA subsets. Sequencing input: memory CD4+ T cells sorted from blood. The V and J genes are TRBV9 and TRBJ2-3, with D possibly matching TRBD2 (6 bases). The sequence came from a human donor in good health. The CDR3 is CASNPNPGRGSTDTQYF. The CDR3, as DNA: TGTGCCAGCAACCCCAACCCGGGGCGGGGCAGCACAGATACGCAGTATTTT.